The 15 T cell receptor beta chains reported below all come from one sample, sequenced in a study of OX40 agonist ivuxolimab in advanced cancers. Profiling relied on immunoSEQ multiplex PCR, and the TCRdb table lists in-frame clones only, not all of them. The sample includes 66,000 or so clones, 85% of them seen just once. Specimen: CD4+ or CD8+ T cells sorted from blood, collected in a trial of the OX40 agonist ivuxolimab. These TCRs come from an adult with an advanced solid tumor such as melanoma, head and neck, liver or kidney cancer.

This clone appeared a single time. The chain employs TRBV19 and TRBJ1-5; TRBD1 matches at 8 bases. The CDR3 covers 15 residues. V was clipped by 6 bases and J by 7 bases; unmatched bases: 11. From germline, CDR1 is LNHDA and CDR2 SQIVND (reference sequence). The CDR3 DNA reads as TGTGCCAGTAGAAGGGACAGGATGAGTCTACAGCCCCAGCATTTT. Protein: CASRRDRMSLQPQHF. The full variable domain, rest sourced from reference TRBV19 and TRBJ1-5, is DGGITQSPKYLFRKEGQNVTLSCEQNLNHDAMYWYRQDPGQGLRLIYYSQIVNDFQKGDIAEGYSVSREKKESFPLTVTSAQKNPTAFYLCASRRDRMSLQPQHFGDGTRLSIL.

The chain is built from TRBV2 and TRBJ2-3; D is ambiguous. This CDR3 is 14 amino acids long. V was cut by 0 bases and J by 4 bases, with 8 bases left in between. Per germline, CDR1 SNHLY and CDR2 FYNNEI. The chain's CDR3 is CASSEAVPPDTQYF. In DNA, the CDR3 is TGTGCCAGCAGTGAAGCAGTCCCTCCAGATACGCAGTATTTT.

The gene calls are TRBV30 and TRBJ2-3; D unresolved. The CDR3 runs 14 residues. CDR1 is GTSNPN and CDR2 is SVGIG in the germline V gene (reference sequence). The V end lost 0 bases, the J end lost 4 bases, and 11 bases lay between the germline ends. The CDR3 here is CAWSVRSVADTQYF. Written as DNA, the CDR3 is TGTGCCTGGAGTGTACGGAGTGTCGCAGATACGCAGTATTTT.

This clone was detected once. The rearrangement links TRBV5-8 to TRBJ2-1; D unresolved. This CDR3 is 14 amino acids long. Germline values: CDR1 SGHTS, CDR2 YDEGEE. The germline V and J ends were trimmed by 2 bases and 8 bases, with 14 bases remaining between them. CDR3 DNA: TGTGCCAGCAGCTTTATTAACGTCTTGGATGAGCAGTTCTTC. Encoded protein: CASSFINVLDEQFF.

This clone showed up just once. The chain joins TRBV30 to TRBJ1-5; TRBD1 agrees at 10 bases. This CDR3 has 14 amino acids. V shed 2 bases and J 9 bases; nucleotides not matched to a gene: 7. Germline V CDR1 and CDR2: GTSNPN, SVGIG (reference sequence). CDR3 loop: CAWSLGTGDLPQHF. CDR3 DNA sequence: TGTGCCTGGAGTCTCGGGACAGGGGATCTGCCCCAGCATTTT. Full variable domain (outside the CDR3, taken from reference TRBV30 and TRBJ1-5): SQTIHQWPATLVQPVGSPLSLECTVEGTSNPNLYWYRQAAGRGLQLLFYSVGIGQISSEVPQNLSASRPQDRQFILSSKKLLLSDSGFYLCAWSLGTGDLPQHFGDGTRLSIL.

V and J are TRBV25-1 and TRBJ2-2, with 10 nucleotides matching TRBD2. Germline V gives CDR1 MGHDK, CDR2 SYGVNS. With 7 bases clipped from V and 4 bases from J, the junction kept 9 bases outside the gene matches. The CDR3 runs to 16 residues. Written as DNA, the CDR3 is TGTGCCAGCACCCCACTGACTAGCGGGCCCACCGGGGAGCTGTTTTTT. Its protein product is CASTPLTSGPTGELFF. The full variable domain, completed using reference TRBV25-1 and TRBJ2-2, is EADIYQTPRYLVIGTGKKITLECSQTMGHDKMYWYQQDPGMELHLIHYSYGVNSTEKGDLSSESTVSRIRTEHFPLTLESARPSHTSQYLCASTPLTSGPTGELFFGEGSRLTVL.

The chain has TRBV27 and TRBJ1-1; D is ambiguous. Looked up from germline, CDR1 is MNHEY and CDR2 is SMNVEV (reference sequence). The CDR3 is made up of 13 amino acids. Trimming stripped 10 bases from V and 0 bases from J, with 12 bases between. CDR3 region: CATAGEMNTEAFF. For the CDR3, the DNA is TGTGCCACCGCCGGAGAGATGAACACTGAAGCTTTCTTT.

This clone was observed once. The CDR3 is CASSGGLAGLTDTQYF. CDR3 in DNA: TGTGCCAGCAGCGGAGGACTAGCGGGATTAACAGATACGCAGTATTTT. This rearrangement joins TRBV5-4 to TRBJ2-3; TRBD2 aligns across 12 bases. The CDR3 sequence is 16 residues long. Germline lookup yields CDR1 SGHNT and CDR2 YYREEE (reference sequence). V was clipped by 4 bases and J by 3 bases; unmatched bases: 6. The full variable domain, completed using reference TRBV5-4 and TRBJ2-3, is ETGVTQSPTHLIKTRGQQVTLRCSSQSGHNTVSWYQQALGQGPQFIFQYYREEENGRGNFPPRFSGLQFPNYSSELNVNALELDDSALYLCASSGGLAGLTDTQYFGPGTRLTVL.

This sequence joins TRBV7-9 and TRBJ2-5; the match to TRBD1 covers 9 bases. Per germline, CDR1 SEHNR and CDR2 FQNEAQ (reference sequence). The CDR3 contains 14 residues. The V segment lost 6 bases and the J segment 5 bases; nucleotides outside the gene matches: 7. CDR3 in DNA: TGTGCCAGCAGGCCCACAGGGGGCTGGGAGACCCAGTACTTC. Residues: CASRPTGGWETQYF.

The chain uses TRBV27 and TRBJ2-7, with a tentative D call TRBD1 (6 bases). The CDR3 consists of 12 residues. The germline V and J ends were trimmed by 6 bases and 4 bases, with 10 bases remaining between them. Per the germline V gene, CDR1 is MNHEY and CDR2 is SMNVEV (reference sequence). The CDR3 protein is CASRGRGYEQYF. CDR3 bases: TGTGCCAGCAGGGGAAGGGGGTACGAGCAGTACTTC.

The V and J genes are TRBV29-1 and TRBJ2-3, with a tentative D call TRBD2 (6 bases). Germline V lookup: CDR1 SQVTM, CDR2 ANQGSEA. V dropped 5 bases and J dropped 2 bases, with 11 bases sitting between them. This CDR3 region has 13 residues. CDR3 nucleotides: TGCAGCGTTCGGGGGAGGCTCACAGATACGCAGTATTTT. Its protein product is CSVRGRLTDTQYF.

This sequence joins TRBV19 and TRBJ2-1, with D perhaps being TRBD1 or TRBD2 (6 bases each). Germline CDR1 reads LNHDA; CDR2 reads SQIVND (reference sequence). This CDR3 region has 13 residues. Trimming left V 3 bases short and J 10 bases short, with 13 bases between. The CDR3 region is CASSIRGRGEQFF. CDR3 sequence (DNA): TGTGCCAGTAGTATCAGGGGACGGGGGGAGCAGTTCTTC.

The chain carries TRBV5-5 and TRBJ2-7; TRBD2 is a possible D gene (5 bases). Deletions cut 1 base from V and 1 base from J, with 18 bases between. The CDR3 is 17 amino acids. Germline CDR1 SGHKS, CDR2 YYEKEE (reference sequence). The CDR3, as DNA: TGTGCCAGCAGCTTGAGAAATGTTCTGGAGGCGTCCTACGAGCAGTACTTC. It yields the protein CASSLRNVLEASYEQYF.

CDR3 coding DNA: TGTGCCAGCAGCTATTGGACTAGCGGGGGGCGGGGGACCCAGTACTTC. This codes for CASSYWTSGGRGTQYF. V gene TRBV5-6 combines with J gene TRBJ2-5; 14 bases fit TRBD2. Germline assignment: CDR1 SGHDT and CDR2 YYEEEE. With V trimmed by 3 bases and J by 7 bases, 8 bases remained unmatched. The CDR3 extends over 16 amino acids. Full variable domain (rest looked up from reference TRBV5-6 and TRBJ2-5): DAGVTQSPTHLIKTRGQQVTLRCSPKSGHDTVSWYQQALGQGPQFIFQYYEEEERQRGNFPDRFSGHQFPNYSSELNVNALLLGDSALYLCASSYWTSGGRGTQYFGPGTRLLVL.

CDR3 region: CASSLEQGSTEAFF. CDR3 coding DNA: TGCGCCAGCAGCTTGGAGCAGGGATCCACTGAAGCTTTCTTT. The gene calls are TRBV5-1 and TRBJ1-1, with D possibly being TRBD1 (5 bases). Germline V gene sequence: CDR1 SGHRS, CDR2 YFSETQ. The CDR3 sequence is 14 residues long. V was pared by 0 bases and J by 4 bases, with 10 bases between.